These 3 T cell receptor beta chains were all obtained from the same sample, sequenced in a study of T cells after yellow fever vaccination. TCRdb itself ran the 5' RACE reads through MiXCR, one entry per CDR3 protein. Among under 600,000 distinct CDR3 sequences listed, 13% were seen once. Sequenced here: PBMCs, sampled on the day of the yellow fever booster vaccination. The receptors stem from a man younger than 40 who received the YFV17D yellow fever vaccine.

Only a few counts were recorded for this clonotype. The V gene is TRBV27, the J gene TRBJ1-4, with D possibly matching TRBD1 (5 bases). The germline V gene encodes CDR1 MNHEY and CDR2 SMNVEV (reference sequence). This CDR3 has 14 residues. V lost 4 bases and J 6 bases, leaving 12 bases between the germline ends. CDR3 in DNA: TGTGCCAGCAGTTCGCCAGGGACGGATGAAAAACTGTTTTTT. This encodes CASSSPGTDEKLFF.

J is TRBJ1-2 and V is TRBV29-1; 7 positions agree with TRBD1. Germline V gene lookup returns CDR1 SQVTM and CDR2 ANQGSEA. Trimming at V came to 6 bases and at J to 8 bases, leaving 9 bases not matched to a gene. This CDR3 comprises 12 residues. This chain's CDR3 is CSVGDRDDGYTF. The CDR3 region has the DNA TGCAGCGTGGGAGACAGGGACGACGGCTACACCTTC.

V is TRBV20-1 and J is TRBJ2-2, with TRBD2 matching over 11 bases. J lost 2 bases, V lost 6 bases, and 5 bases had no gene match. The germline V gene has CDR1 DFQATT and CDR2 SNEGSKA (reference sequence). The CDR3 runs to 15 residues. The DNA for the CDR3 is TGCAGTGCACCCGGGACTAGCGGAAACACCGGGGAGCTGTTTTTT. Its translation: CSAPGTSGNTGELFF.